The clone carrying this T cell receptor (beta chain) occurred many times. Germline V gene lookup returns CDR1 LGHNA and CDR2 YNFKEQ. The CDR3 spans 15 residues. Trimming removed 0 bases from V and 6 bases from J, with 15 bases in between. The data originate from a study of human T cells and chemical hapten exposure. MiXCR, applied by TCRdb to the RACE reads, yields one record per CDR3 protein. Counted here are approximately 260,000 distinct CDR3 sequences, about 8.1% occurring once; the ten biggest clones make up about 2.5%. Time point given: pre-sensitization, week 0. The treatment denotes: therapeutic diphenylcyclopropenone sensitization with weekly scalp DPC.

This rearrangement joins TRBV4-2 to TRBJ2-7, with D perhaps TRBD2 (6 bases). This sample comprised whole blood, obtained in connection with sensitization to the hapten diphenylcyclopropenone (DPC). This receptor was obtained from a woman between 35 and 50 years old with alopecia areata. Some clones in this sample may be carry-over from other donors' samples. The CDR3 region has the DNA TGTGCCAGCAGCCAAGAGGAGGGGTCGGGGCCCGAGCAGTACTTC. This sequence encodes CASSQEEGSGPEQYF.